A selection of T cell receptor beta chains follows, all from one sample in a study of OX40 agonist ivuxolimab in advanced cancers. Using immunoSEQ multiplex PCR, the repertoire was profiled, and TCRdb retains in-frame clones only, with some absent. In the table there are about 79,000 clones, 90% of which are singletons. Sequencing used CD4+ or CD8+ T cells sorted from blood, obtained in a trial of the OX40 agonist ivuxolimab. All receptors derive from an adult with an advanced solid tumor such as melanoma, head and neck, liver or kidney cancer. CDR3s include the opening cysteine and the closing phenylalanine or tryptophan. A D gene is named only where the DNA matches it firmly. A clone size is listed for some rows: how often the clone was seen (once, few, many), or a class if it is expanded.

>TRBV7-2|TRBJ2-2|17|-|TRBD2
CASSLYLAGGNTGELFF
TGTGCCAGCAGCTTATACCTAGCGGGGGGTAACACCGGGGAGCTGTTTTTT
>TRBV5-4|TRBJ1-2|12|-|-
CASSLDVRGYTF
TGTGCCAGCAGCTTGGACGTGAGGGGCTACACCTTC
>TRBV28|TRBJ2-1|17|once|TRBD2
CASSPMILAGGGSEQFF
TGTGCCAGCAGTCCTATGATACTAGCGGGGGGGGGATCTGAGCAGTTCTTC
>TRBV11-2|TRBJ2-6|17|-|-
CASSPRTTGAGANVLTF
TGTGCCAGCAGCCCCAGGACGACAGGCGCCGGGGCCAACGTCCTGACTTTC
>TRBV7-6|TRBJ1-4|15|-|-
CASSSRPATNEKLFF
TGTGCCAGCAGCTCTCGGCCGGCAACTAATGAAAAACTGTTTTTT
>TRBV19|TRBJ2-5|15|-|TRBD2
CASSTLWEGKETQYF
TGTGCCAGTAGTACCCTTTGGGAGGGCAAAGAGACCCAGTACTTC
>TRBV19|TRBJ1-2|14|-|-
CASTLAGVSYGYTF
TGTGCCAGTACCTTGGCGGGGGTAAGCTATGGCTACACCTTC
>TRBV4-2|TRBJ2-2|17|once|TRBD2
CASSQGLAGAFTGELFF
TGTGCCAGCAGCCAAGGACTAGCGGGGGCCTTCACCGGGGAGCTGTTTTTT
>TRBV11-2|TRBJ2-7|14|-|TRBD2
CASRRLAGGYEQYF
TGTGCCAGCCGAAGGTTAGCGGGGGGTTACGAGCAGTACTTC
>TRBV19|TRBJ1-2|11|-|-
CASSIQYGYTF
TGTGCCAGTAGTATTCAGTATGGCTACACCTTC
>TRBV4-2|TRBJ1-3|15|-|TRBD1
CASSQGQGTGNTIYF
TGTGCCAGCAGCCAGGGACAGGGTACAGGAAACACCATATATTTT
>TRBV19|TRBJ1-4|15|-|-
CASRIDSGANEKLFF
TGTGCCAGTAGGATAGACAGCGGGGCTAATGAAAAACTGTTTTTT
>TRBV6-5|TRBJ2-5|15|-|TRBD2
CASSRQPGLEEAQYF
TGTGCCAGCAGCAGACAACCGGGACTAGAGGAGGCCCAGTACTTC
>TRBV7-9|TRBJ1-1|14|-|TRBD1
CASSRTGSNTEAFF
TGTGCCAGCAGCCGGACAGGGTCGAACACTGAAGCTTTCTTT
>TRBV19|TRBJ1-5|16|-|-
CASSIVTVNSNQPQHF
TGTGCCAGTAGTATAGTGACCGTTAATAGCAATCAGCCCCAGCATTTT
>TRBV5-1|TRBJ1-4|14|-|-
CASSLTWGNEKLFF
TGCGCCAGCAGCTTGACTTGGGGGAATGAAAAACTGTTTTTT
>TRBV5-4|TRBJ2-1|13|-|-
CASSLPDGSEQFF
TGTGCCAGCAGCCTTCCCGATGGATCGGAGCAGTTCTTC
>TRBV28|TRBJ2-5|13|-|-
CASSLSLEGTQYF
TGTGCCAGCAGTTTATCTCTTGAGGGGACCCAGTACTTC
>TRBV7-2|TRBJ2-6|16|-|-
CASSLVRRAGANVLTF
TGTGCCAGCAGCTTAGTGAGGAGGGCTGGGGCCAACGTCCTGACTTTC
>TRBV11-2|TRBJ1-5|13|few|-
CASSLTADQPQHF
TGTGCCAGCAGCTTGACAGCAGATCAGCCCCAGCATTTT
>TRBV15|TRBJ1-5|12|once|-
CATSTPNQPQHF
TGTGCCACCAGCACTCCTAATCAGCCCCAGCATTTT
>TRBV27|TRBJ2-5|14|-|TRBD1
CASSLGTAQETQYF
TGTGCCAGCAGTTTAGGGACAGCACAAGAGACCCAGTACTTC
>TRBV5-5|TRBJ1-2|14|-|-
CASSTRTRDSGYTF
TGTGCCAGCAGCACAAGAACCAGGGATTCTGGCTACACCTTC
>TRBV7-7|TRBJ2-1|14|-|-
CASSRMGRSDEQFF
TGTGCTAGCAGCCGTATGGGGCGGAGCGATGAGCAGTTCTTC
>TRBV5-6|TRBJ2-5|14|-|-
CASSLDWQQETQYF
TGTGCCAGCAGCTTGGATTGGCAGCAAGAGACCCAGTACTTC
>TRBV27|TRBJ2-1|13|-|-
CASSLEVGTGSFF
-
>TRBV6-5|TRBJ1-3|15|-|-
CASRPDGGNRNTIYF
TGTGCCAGCAGGCCGGATGGGGGCAATCGAAACACCATATATTTT
>TRBV2|TRBJ1-6|15|few|TRBD1
CASSEPGGGNSPLHF
TGTGCCAGCAGTGAACCAGGGGGCGGAAATTCACCCCTCCACTTT
>TRBV30|TRBJ1-1|15|-|-
CAWSVLTSFPREAFF
TGTGCCTGGAGTGTACTAACGTCCTTTCCGAGGGAAGCTTTCTTT
>TRBV18|TRBJ2-2|16|-|-
CASSPVPPGNTGELFF
TGTGCCAGCTCACCGGTCCCCCCCGGGAACACCGGGGAGCTGTTTTTT
>TRBV5-5|TRBJ1-2|13|-|-
CASSLTSNYGYTF
TGTGCCAGCAGCTTAACATCGAACTATGGCTACACCTTC
>TRBV5-4|TRBJ1-6|20|-|-
CASSLALPRSASSYNSPLHF
TGTGCCAGCAGCTTGGCCCTCCCCCGATCCGCGAGCTCCTATAATTCACCCCTCCACTTT
>TRBV6-1|TRBJ2-3|14|-|-
CASSERSSTDTQYF
TGTGCCAGCAGTGAACGATCTAGCACAGATACGCAGTATTTT
>TRBV28|TRBJ1-5|16|-|-
CASRGAGGGSNQPQHF
TGTGCCAGCAGGGGTGCCGGCGGGGGGAGCAATCAGCCCCAGCATTTT
>TRBV5-4|TRBJ1-2|12|-|-
CASSFRGNGYTF
TGTGCCAGCAGCTTCCGGGGCAATGGCTACACCTTC
>TRBV7-6|TRBJ2-5|14|-|TRBD2
CASSLSGGAGTQYF
TGTGCCAGCAGCCTTAGCGGGGGCGCAGGGACCCAGTACTTC
>TRBV7-8|TRBJ1-5|16|-|TRBD1
CASSAYRGISNQPQHF
TGTGCCAGCAGCGCCTACAGGGGCATTAGCAATCAGCCCCAGCATTTT
>TRBV6-1|TRBJ2-5|12|-|-
CASGQQQGTQYF
TGTGCCAGTGGACAGCAACAAGGGACCCAGTACTTC
>TRBV6-6|TRBJ2-3|16|-|TRBD2
CASRYSGGGPGDTQYF
TGTGCCAGCAGATATAGCGGGGGGGGTCCCGGAGATACGCAGTATTTT
>TRBV5-1|TRBJ2-1|17|-|-
CASSSRLEGTIRHEQFF
TGCGCCAGCAGCTCCAGACTGGAAGGAACAATTCGGCATGAGCAGTTCTTC
>TRBV11-1|TRBJ2-3|17|once|-
CASSKGQGGSSTDTQYF
TGTGCCAGCAGCAAGGGACAAGGGGGATCTAGCACAGATACGCAGTATTTT
>TRBV5-1|TRBJ2-3|15|-|-
CASSLTGYSADTQYF
TGCGCCAGCAGCTTGACAGGGTACAGCGCAGATACGCAGTATTTT
>TRBV11-3|TRBJ1-2|16|-|-
CASSYSSAGVNYGYTF
TGTGCCAGCAGCTATTCCTCGGCAGGGGTGAACTATGGCTACACCTTC
>TRBV27|TRBJ2-1|15|-|TRBD2
CASSSIAGHYNEQFF
TGTGCCAGCAGTTCTATAGCGGGGCATTACAATGAGCAGTTCTTC
>TRBV5-1|TRBJ1-4|14|-|-
CASSPDGVNEKLFF
TGCGCCAGCAGTCCGGACGGGGTTAATGAAAAACTGTTTTTT
>TRBV19|TRBJ2-5|17|-|-
CASSTVLAVNPQETQYF
TGTGCCAGTAGTACAGTACTAGCCGTTAACCCCCAAGAGACCCAGTACTTC
>TRBV11-2|TRBJ1-3|14|-|-
CASSVTGYGNTIYF
TGTGCCAGCAGCGTTACAGGGTACGGAAACACCATATATTTT
>TRBV6-1|TRBJ1-2|13|few|-
CATNLLGAYGYTF
TGTGCCACCAACCTACTGGGGGCGTATGGCTACACCTTC
>TRBV11-2|TRBJ1-3|16|-|-
CASSFDRGPSGNTIYF
TGTGCCAGCAGCTTCGATCGGGGCCCCTCTGGAAACACCATATATTTT
>TRBV7-9|TRBJ1-3|19|-|TRBD1
CASSSKGGQGASAGNTIYF
TGTGCCAGCAGCTCCAAGGGGGGGCAGGGGGCAAGTGCTGGAAACACCATATATTTT
>TRBV19|TRBJ2-7|13|-|TRBD1
CASKRDRVGEQYF
TGTGCCAGCAAGAGGGACAGGGTGGGCGAGCAGTACTTC
>TRBV10-3|TRBJ1-5|15|-|-
CAITLGGMGNQPQHF
TGTGCCATCACCCTAGGGGGTATGGGCAATCAGCCCCAGCATTTT